This passage covers 8 T cell receptor beta chains from one sample sequenced in a study of shared clonotypes between healthy human individuals. Some clones are missing from TCRdb's copy, which holds only in-frame ones; the method was immunoSEQ multiplex PCR. Here the sample spans roughly 1,500,000 clones, less than 99% being singletons. What was sequenced was naive CD4+ T cells sorted from blood. Subset denoted: CD45RA+ positively selected. These TCRs come from a man between 25 and 39 years old in good health.

In its sample, this clone was seen once. V and J are TRBV6-6 and TRBJ2-1, with 10 nucleotides matching TRBD2. The CDR3 loop spans 15 amino acids. CDR1 and CDR2 from the germline V gene are MNHNY and SVGAGI (reference sequence). V trimming: 5 bases; J trimming: 5 bases; junction bases outside the gene matches: 6. The CDR3 is CASSPLAGLNNEQFF. CDR3 nucleotide sequence: TGTGCCAGCAGTCCACTAGCGGGGCTAAACAATGAGCAGTTCTTC.

The rearrangement links TRBV2 to TRBJ2-1; possibly TRBD1 or TRBD2 for D (5 bases each). This CDR3 has 15 residues. Germline V gene sequence: CDR1 SNHLY, CDR2 FYNNEI. The V and J ends lost 6 bases and 1 base respectively, with 13 bases between them. This chain's CDR3 is CASSEGPPSYNEQFF. DNA for the CDR3: TGTGCCAGCAGCGAGGGACCCCCGTCCTACAATGAGCAGTTCTTC.

V and J are TRBV28 and TRBJ1-5, with D tentatively TRBD1 (5 bases). This CDR3 spans 15 amino acids. The ends were cut back, 6 bases at V and 3 bases at J, with 15 bases in the middle. Germline-derived CDR1 and CDR2 are MDHEN and SYDVKM. CDR3 loop: CASSVGDGDNQPQHF. CDR3 DNA sequence: TGTGCCAGCAGCGTCGGGGACGGGGACAATCAGCCCCAGCATTTT.

The J gene is TRBJ2-2, the V gene TRBV7-2; D may correspond to TRBD1 or TRBD2 (5 bases each). Germline CDR1 is SGHTA and CDR2 is FQGNSA. V was trimmed by 5 bases and J by 0 bases, leaving 13 bases between them. This CDR3 comprises 16 residues. This CDR3 is CASSAPGRANTGELFF. The CDR3 region has the DNA TGTGCCAGCAGCGCCCCGGGACGGGCGAACACCGGGGAGCTGTTTTTT.

This clone was seen more than once but under ten times. V and J are TRBV5-1 and TRBJ2-1; 7 bases are a match to TRBD1. The CDR3 is made up of 13 amino acids. Losses at the gene ends were 3 bases for V and 5 bases for J; bases not matched to a gene: 2. Germline V gene sequence: CDR1 SGHRS, CDR2 YFSETQ. CDR3 loop: CASSWGQNNEQFF. CDR3 DNA sequence: TGCGCCAGCAGCTGGGGACAGAACAATGAGCAGTTCTTC.

This chain joins TRBV10-2 and TRBJ2-5; D may be TRBD1 (5 bases). Germline loops: CDR1 WSHSY, CDR2 SAAADI. CDR3 length: 12 amino acids. V was cut by 8 bases and J by 4 bases, with 11 bases left in between. The CDR3 spells CASRAGSETQYF. CDR3 sequence (DNA): TGCGCCAGCCGGGCAGGGTCAGAGACCCAGTACTTC.

The rearrangement joins TRBV10-2 to TRBJ2-7; tentatively, D is TRBD2 (5 bases). Germline CDR1 is WSHSY and CDR2 is SAAADI. V lost 3 bases to trimming and J lost 4 bases, with 22 bases between them. CDR3 length: 17 amino acids. The CDR3 DNA is TGCGCCAGCAGTGATCCGAAGCTGGACTTCGTGGTTTACGAGCAGTACTTC. Translating gives CASSDPKLDFVVYEQYF.

The J gene is TRBJ2-7, the V gene TRBV13; possibly TRBD2 for D (5 bases). The CDR3 is 15 amino acids. Trimming took 5 bases from V and 1 from J, leaving 15 bases between them. Germline CDR1 reads PRHDT; CDR2 reads FYEKMQ (reference sequence). The CDR3 DNA is TGTGCCAGCAGCGCTGTACGGGGTAGTTCCTACGAGCAGTACTTC. It yields the protein CASSAVRGSSYEQYF.